These 31 T cell receptor beta chains were all obtained from the same sample, sequenced in a study of cytomegalovirus exposure and HLA in healthy donors. 60 Vbeta and 13 Jbeta primers were used in PCR. Here immunoSEQ multiplex PCR was the method, and the copy in TCRdb shows in-frame clones only, minus some. Seen here are approximately 210,000 clones, 87% observed once, and the top ten hold about 1.2%. Sequenced material: PBMCs. The receptor set was obtained from a young man in good health and CMV-seronegative.

This sequence joins TRBV2 and TRBJ1-5; 11 bases fit TRBD1. Germline CDR1 and CDR2: SNHLY and FYNNEI. The length of the CDR3 is 15 residues. Trimming removed 5 bases from V and 5 bases from J; junction bases left unmatched: 5. CDR3 in DNA: TGTGCCAGCAGTAATCCGGGACAGGGGGATCAGCCCCAGCATTTT. It is translated as CASSNPGQGDQPQHF.

The chain couples TRBV7-2 to TRBJ1-4; no clear D gene. The germline V gene encodes CDR1 SGHTA and CDR2 FQGNSA. There are 14 residues in the CDR3. V lost 3 bases and J 7 bases, leaving 12 bases between the germline ends. The chain's CDR3 is CASSLGRAGEKLFF. Here the CDR3 DNA reads TGTGCCAGCAGCTTGGGGAGGGCTGGTGAAAAACTGTTTTTT.

This chain joins TRBV28 and TRBJ1-2; D perhaps matches TRBD1 (5 bases). Between the trimmed V and J ends, which lost 10 bases and 0 bases, there was a span of 15 bases. Germline CDR1 is MDHEN and CDR2 is SYDVKM. This CDR3 spans 14 amino acids. CDR3 in amino acids: CATGGGSSNYGYTF. The CDR3 DNA sequence: TGTGCCACCGGCGGGGGAAGCTCTAACTATGGCTACACCTTC.

The chain employs TRBV7-2 and TRBJ2-1, with TRBD1 matching 7 bases. There are 15 residues in the CDR3. Germline CDR1 SGHTA, CDR2 FQGNSA. Unmatched junction bases numbered 9, after V lost 5 bases and J lost 5 bases. CDR3: CASSARQGLNNEQFF. In nucleotides, the CDR3 is TGTGCCAGCAGCGCCCGACAGGGATTGAACAATGAGCAGTTCTTC.

V gene TRBV5-8 combines with J gene TRBJ2-1, with TRBD2 as a possible D gene (7 bases). The germline V gene encodes CDR1 SGHTS and CDR2 YDEGEE. This CDR3 has 15 amino acids. V was clipped by 0 bases and J by 10 bases, with 17 bases between them. CDR3 in DNA: TGTGCCAGCAGCTTGGGTGTATCGGGGGGCAGGGAGCAGTTCTTC. The encoded protein is CASSLGVSGGREQFF.

The chain employs TRBV19 and TRBJ2-1; D possibly corresponds to TRBD1 (6 bases). The CDR3 runs 14 residues. Germline values: CDR1 LNHDA, CDR2 SQIVND (reference sequence). V lost 8 bases and J 4 bases, leaving 15 bases between the germline ends. Here the CDR3 reads CASGQGTTYNEQFF. CDR3 coding DNA: TGTGCCAGTGGCCAGGGGACAACGTACAATGAGCAGTTCTTC.

The rearrangement uses TRBV2 and TRBJ2-7; TRBD2 matches at 11 bases. Germline V gene lookup returns CDR1 SNHLY and CDR2 FYNNEI. The V and J ends lost 10 bases and 1 base, in that order; junction bases with no gene match: 3. This CDR3 has 13 amino acids. The CDR3 protein is CAKGTSGSYEQYF. In DNA form, the CDR3 reads TGTGCCAAAGGGACTAGCGGTTCCTACGAGCAGTACTTC.

The chain couples TRBV7-9 to TRBJ1-3; 7 nucleotides align to TRBD1. Trimming took 3 bases from V and 0 from J; bases not matched to a gene: 5. Germline CDR1 and CDR2: SEHNR and FQNEAQ (reference sequence). The CDR3 extends over 16 amino acids. CDR3 sequence reads: CASSLGQPNSGNTIYF. The DNA of the CDR3 is TGTGCCAGCAGCTTGGGACAGCCAAACTCTGGAAACACCATATATTTT.

This clone was picked up a small number of times. This chain connects TRBV28 to TRBJ2-1; D perhaps matches TRBD1 (5 bases). CDR1 is MDHEN and CDR2 is SYDVKM in the germline V gene. This CDR3 has 13 residues. Trimming removed 10 bases from V and 3 bases from J, with 13 bases in between. CDR3 residues: CAISLDSYNEQFF. CDR3 in DNA: TGTGCCATCTCACTCGACAGCTACAATGAGCAGTTCTTC.

This clone was seen once. The rearrangement links TRBV27 to TRBJ2-2; D is perhaps TRBD1 (5 bases). From germline, CDR1 is MNHEY and CDR2 SMNVEV (reference sequence). Deletions cut 0 bases from V and 6 bases from J, with 11 bases between. There are 15 residues in the CDR3. The CDR3, as DNA: TGTGCCAGCAGTTTATCGTGGGGCCAGGCCGGGGAGCTGTTTTTT. Encoded protein: CASSLSWGQAGELFF.

This clone has just one count. The chain employs TRBV28 and TRBJ2-5; 11 nucleotides agree with TRBD2. There are 21 residues in the CDR3. V trimming: 3 bases; J trimming: 3 bases; junction bases outside the gene matches: 21. Germline CDR1 MDHEN, CDR2 SYDVKM. The CDR3 coding sequence is TGTGCCAGCAGTTTCGACTTTCGTTCTCGGCTAGCGGGGGGATCGAAAGAGACCCAGTACTTC. This gives the protein CASSFDFRSRLAGGSKETQYF.

This clone appeared once. One junction end disagrees with the germline gene, perhaps due to a read error. This chain joins TRBV7-9 and TRBJ1-5; 8 nucleotides agree with TRBD1. The CDR3 consists of 16 residues. Germline V lookup: CDR1 SEHNR, CDR2 FQNEAQ (reference sequence). The CDR3 sequence: CSSSSYPGGGNQPQHF. The CDR3 nucleotides are TGTTCCAGCAGCTCTTACCCAGGGGGCGGCAATCAGCCCCAGCATTTT.

The rearrangement uses TRBV9 and TRBJ2-4; D is ambiguous. Germline CDR1 SGDLS, CDR2 YYNGEE. This CDR3 has 12 residues. The V and J ends lost 7 bases and 5 bases respectively, with 10 bases between them. The CDR3 DNA reads TGTGCCAGCTACACACACGAAAACATTCAGTACTTC. This translates into CASYTHENIQYF.

The chain combines TRBV6-4 with TRBJ2-7, with a possible D match to TRBD1 (5 bases). The germline gives CDR1 MRHNA, CDR2 SNTAGT. Trimming removed 0 bases from V and 6 bases from J, with 30 bases in between. This CDR3 region has 20 residues. The chain's CDR3 is CASSDSTKIDDSPWVSEQYF. CDR3 nucleotide sequence: TGTGCCAGCAGTGACTCTACCAAAATCGATGACAGCCCGTGGGTCTCCGAGCAGTACTTC.

The genes are TRBV2 and TRBJ2-2, with 10 bases fitting TRBD1. V lost 5 bases to trimming and J lost 6 bases; unmatched junction nucleotides: 6. From germline, CDR1 is SNHLY and CDR2 FYNNEI. The CDR3 covers 15 residues. CDR3 sequence: CASSWRQGAAGELFF. The CDR3 DNA reads as TGTGCCAGCAGTTGGCGACAGGGGGCGGCCGGGGAGCTGTTTTTT.

V gene TRBV6-1 combines with J gene TRBJ2-7, with 7 positions matching TRBD2. V trimming: 2 bases; J trimming: 4 bases; junction bases outside the gene matches: 17. The CDR3 is made up of 18 amino acids. CDR1 MNHNS and CDR2 SASEGT come from the germline V gene. The CDR3 region is CASSEYTGIERDRYEQYF. The CDR3, as DNA: TGTGCCAGCAGTGAATATACCGGGATTGAGCGGGATCGGTACGAGCAGTACTTC.

The CDR3 DNA sequence: TGTGCCAGCAGCGGTATAAACTATGGCTACACCTTC. Translated, it gives CASSGINYGYTF. The chain joins TRBV2 to TRBJ1-2; D is unresolved. The CDR3 spans 12 residues. V lost 6 bases and J 2 bases, leaving 7 bases between the germline ends. The germline V gene has CDR1 SNHLY and CDR2 FYNNEI.

The rearrangement uses TRBV4-3 and TRBJ2-1; TRBD2 matches 7 bases. This CDR3 is built from 16 residues. The V gene end was trimmed by 0 bases and the J gene end by 2 bases; junction bases not matched to a gene: 4. Germline assignment: CDR1 LGHNA and CDR2 YSLEER. The DNA for the CDR3 is TGCGCCAGCAGCCAAGAAAGCGGGGACCCCTACAATGAGCAGTTCTTC. This gives the protein CASSQESGDPYNEQFF.

This clone turned up a few times. The chain joins TRBV18 to TRBJ1-2, with 7 bases lining up with TRBD1. The V gene's germline CDR1 is KGHSH and CDR2 LQKENI. The CDR3 consists of 15 residues. Trimming cost V 5 bases and J 0 bases; bases outside gene matches: 6. Here the CDR3 DNA reads TGTGCCAGCTCAGCCCGACAGGGACCTAACTATGGCTACACCTTC. Translated: CASSARQGPNYGYTF.

The chain is built from TRBV27 and TRBJ2-3; D ambiguous. Trimming took off 2 bases at V and 6 bases at J, with 12 bases between the two ends. CDR3 length equals 14 residues. Germline V CDR1 and CDR2: MNHEY, SMNVEV (reference sequence). CDR3 region: CASSLLARVDTQYF. The CDR3 bases are TGTGCCAGCAGTTTACTCGCTCGGGTGGATACGCAGTATTTT.

This chain joins TRBV28 and TRBJ1-1, with 7 bases aligning to TRBD1. J was trimmed by 5 bases and V by 3 bases; bases with no gene match: 3. This CDR3 is built from 13 residues. Germline CDR1 is MDHEN and CDR2 is SYDVKM. CDR3 sequence: CASSFDRVTEAFF. In DNA form, the CDR3 reads TGTGCCAGCAGTTTCGACAGGGTGACTGAAGCTTTCTTT.

The chain has TRBV14 and TRBJ2-3; 7 bases line up with TRBD1. Germline V CDR1 and CDR2: SGHDN, FVKESK. V lost 6 bases to trimming and J lost 2 bases; unmatched junction nucleotides: 5. The CDR3 is 14 residues long. This CDR3 reads CASSPGQPTDTQYF. The CDR3 DNA reads as TGTGCCAGCAGTCCGGGACAGCCCACAGATACGCAGTATTTT. Filled out from reference TRBV14 and TRBJ2-3, the complete variable domain reads EAGVTQFPSHSVIEKGQTVTLRCDPISGHDNLYWYRRVMGKEIKFLLHFVKESKQDESGMPNNRFLAERTGGTYSTLKVQPAELEDSGVYFCASSPGQPTDTQYFGPGTRLTVL.

This clone was recorded once. CDR3 bases: TGTGCCAGCAGCCCCGCGGGGCCGGGAGAGACCCAGTACTTC. This gives the protein CASSPAGPGETQYF. This chain uses TRBV11-2 with TRBJ2-5; D might be TRBD2 (6 bases). The CDR3 has 14 amino acids. Germline loops: CDR1 SGHAT, CDR2 FQNNGV. Trimming took 5 bases from V and 4 from J, leaving 14 bases between them.

The V and J genes are TRBV15 and TRBJ1-4; D not certain. In germline, CDR1 is LNHNV, CDR2 YYDKDF (reference sequence). V lost 0 bases, J lost 0 bases, and 11 bases lay in between. The CDR3 sequence is 17 residues long. In DNA form, the CDR3 reads TGTGCCACCAGCAGAGATAGAGACTCTGCAACTAATGAAAAACTGTTTTTT. It yields the protein CATSRDRDSATNEKLFF.

The V and J genes are TRBV23-1 and TRBJ2-7, with TRBD1 matching 8 bases. TRBV23-1 is an ORF; its function is uncertain. This CDR3 comprises 15 residues. V lost 0 bases and J lost 6; bases outside the gene matches: 7. CDR3 amino acids: CASSQSPGQELEQYF. The CDR3 DNA sequence: TGCGCCAGCAGTCAATCGCCGGGACAGGAACTCGAGCAGTACTTC.

The V and J genes are TRBV7-6 and TRBJ1-1; 7 bases are shared with TRBD1. The CDR3 extends over 13 amino acids. Per the germline V gene, CDR1 is SGHVS and CDR2 is FNYEAQ. The ends lost 3 bases at V and 4 bases at J; junction bases unmatched: 2. In DNA, the CDR3 is TGTGCCAGCAGCTTGCACAGGGGCACTGAAGCTTTCTTT. Translation: CASSLHRGTEAFF.

The chain links TRBV6-5 to TRBJ1-2; D is ambiguous. Germline V gives CDR1 MNHEY, CDR2 SVGAGI. Trimming left V 0 bases short and J 4 bases short, with 6 bases between. The length of the CDR3 is 13 residues. The CDR3 bases are TGTGCCAGCAGTTACTCGGGCAGCTATGGCTACACCTTC. Translated: CASSYSGSYGYTF.

V is TRBV11-3 and J is TRBJ2-5; TRBD1 aligns across 8 bases. The CDR3 runs to 15 residues. J gave up 5 bases and V 1 base, and 6 bases lay outside the gene matches. CDR1 and CDR2 (germline): SGHNT, YENEEA. The CDR3 DNA follows: TGTGCCAGCAGCTTAGCGCCAGGGGGCAGGGAGACCCAGTACTTC. Protein sequence: CASSLAPGGRETQYF.

Concerning this clone itself: Other nucleotide sequences in the sample specify the same CDR3. The rearrangement links TRBV6-1 to TRBJ2-2, with TRBD2 identical over 11 bases. This CDR3 is built from 15 residues. Unmatched junction bases numbered 5, after V lost 4 bases and J lost 7 bases. Looked up from germline, CDR1 is MNHNS and CDR2 is SASEGT. The DNA for the CDR3 is TGTGCCAGCAGTGGCCTAGCGGGAGGTGGCGGGGAGCTGTTTTTT. Its translation: CASSGLAGGGGELFF.

The J gene is TRBJ2-3, the V gene TRBV4-1, with D possibly being TRBD2 (5 bases). Germline CDR1 is MGHRA and CDR2 is YSYEKL. V lost 0 bases to trimming and J lost 7 bases, with 11 bases between them. CDR3 length: 14 amino acids. CDR3 region: CASSQDEEGNTQYF. CDR3 DNA sequence: TGCGCCAGCAGCCAAGATGAAGAGGGAAATACGCAGTATTTT.

The chain employs TRBV7-2 and TRBJ2-7; 9 nucleotides agree with TRBD1. The CDR3 totals 15 residues. V was pared by 4 bases and J by 3 bases, with 7 bases of the junction left unmatched. From germline, CDR1 is SGHTA and CDR2 FQGNSA. As DNA, the CDR3 is TGTGCCAGCAGCTCGAGGACAGGGGCATACTACGAGCAGTACTTC. It yields the protein CASSSRTGAYYEQYF.